The entry below gives a single T cell receptor beta chain sequence along with its context. The source of the sample is a study of cytomegalovirus exposure and HLA in healthy donors. Vbeta (60) and Jbeta (13) primers were used in the PCR. Assay: immunoSEQ multiplex PCR; the TCRdb copy retains only in-frame clones and omits some. The sample has approximately 220,000 clones, approximately 81% seen once. Per the germline V gene, CDR1 is SGHAT and CDR2 is FQDESV (reference sequence). Trimming stripped 5 bases from V and 3 bases from J, with 16 bases between. The CDR3 runs to 15 residues. Material for sequencing was PBMCs. This TCR came from a man in his thirties or forties in good health and CMV-seronegative. The chain joins TRBV11-1 to TRBJ2-5, with a tentative D call TRBD1 (6 bases). CDR3 nucleotides: TGTGCCAGCAGCATCCCACAGGGAAGCAAAGAGACCCAGTACTTC. Amino acids: CASSIPQGSKETQYF.